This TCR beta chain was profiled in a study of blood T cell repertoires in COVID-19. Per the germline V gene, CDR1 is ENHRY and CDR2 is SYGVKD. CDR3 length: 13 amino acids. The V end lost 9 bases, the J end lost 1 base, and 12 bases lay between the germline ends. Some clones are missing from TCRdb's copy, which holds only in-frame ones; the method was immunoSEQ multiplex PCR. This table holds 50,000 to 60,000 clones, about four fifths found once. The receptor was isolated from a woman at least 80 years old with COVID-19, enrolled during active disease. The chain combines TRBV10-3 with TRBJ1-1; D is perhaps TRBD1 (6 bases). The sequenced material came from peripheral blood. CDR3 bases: TGTGCCATAAATGACAGGCAGAACACTGAAGCTTTCTTT. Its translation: CAINDRQNTEAFF.